This T cell receptor (beta chain) was recorded in a study of cytomegalovirus exposure and HLA in healthy donors. PCR involved 60 Vbeta and 13 Jbeta primers. The table came from immunoSEQ multiplex PCR; TCRdb's copy has only in-frame clones and leaves some out. This table has some 74,000 clones, 66% appearing once. This clone was counted a few times. Germline lookup yields CDR1 SGHTA and CDR2 FQGNSA. The CDR3 consists of 15 residues. Deletions cut 5 bases from V and 0 bases from J, with 13 bases between. The TCR was taken from a man in his forties in good health and CMV-seropositive. The specimen sequenced was PBMCs. The gene calls are TRBV7-2 and TRBJ1-2; D remains unclear. The CDR3 sequence is CASSPDASPNYGYTF. The CDR3 DNA reads TGTGCCAGCAGCCCTGATGCGAGCCCTAACTATGGCTACACCTTC.